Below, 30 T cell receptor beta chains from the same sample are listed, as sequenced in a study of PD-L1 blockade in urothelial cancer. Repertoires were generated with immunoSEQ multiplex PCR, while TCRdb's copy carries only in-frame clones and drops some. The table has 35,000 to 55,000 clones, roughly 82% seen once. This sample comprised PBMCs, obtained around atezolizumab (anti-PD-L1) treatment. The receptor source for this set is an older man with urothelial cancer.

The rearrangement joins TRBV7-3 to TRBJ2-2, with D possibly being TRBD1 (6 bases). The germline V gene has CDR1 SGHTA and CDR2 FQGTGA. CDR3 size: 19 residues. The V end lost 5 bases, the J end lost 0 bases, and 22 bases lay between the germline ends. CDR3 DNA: TGTGCCAGCAGCACTAACACAGGGAGTCGAGGCCCGAACACCGGGGAGCTGTTTTTT. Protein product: CASSTNTGSRGPNTGELFF.

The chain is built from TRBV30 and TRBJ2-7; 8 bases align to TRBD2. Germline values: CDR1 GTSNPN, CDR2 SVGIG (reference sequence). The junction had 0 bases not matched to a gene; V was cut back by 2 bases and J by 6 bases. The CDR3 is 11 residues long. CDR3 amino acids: CAWSSGGEQYF. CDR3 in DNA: TGTGCCTGGAGTAGCGGGGGCGAGCAGTACTTC.

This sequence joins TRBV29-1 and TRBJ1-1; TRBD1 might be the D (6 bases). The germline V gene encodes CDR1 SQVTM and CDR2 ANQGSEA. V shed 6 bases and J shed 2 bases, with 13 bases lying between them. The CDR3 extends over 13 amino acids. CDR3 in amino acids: CSVDPGVNTEAFF. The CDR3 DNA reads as TGCAGCGTCGACCCAGGGGTAAACACTGAAGCTTTCTTT.

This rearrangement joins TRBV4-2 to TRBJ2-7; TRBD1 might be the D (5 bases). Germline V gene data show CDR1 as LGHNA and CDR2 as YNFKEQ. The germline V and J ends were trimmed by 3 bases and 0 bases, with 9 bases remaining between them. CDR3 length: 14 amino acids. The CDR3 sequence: CASSQDILSYEQYF. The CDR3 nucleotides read TGTGCCAGCAGCCAGGACATCCTCTCCTACGAGCAGTACTTC.

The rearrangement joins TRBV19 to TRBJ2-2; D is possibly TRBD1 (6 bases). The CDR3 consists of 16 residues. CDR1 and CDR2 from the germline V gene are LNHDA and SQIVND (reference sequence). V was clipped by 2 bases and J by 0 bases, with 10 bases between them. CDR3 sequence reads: CASSIRGTTNTGELFF. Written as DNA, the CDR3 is TGTGCCAGTAGTATAAGGGGGACAACGAACACCGGGGAGCTGTTTTTT.

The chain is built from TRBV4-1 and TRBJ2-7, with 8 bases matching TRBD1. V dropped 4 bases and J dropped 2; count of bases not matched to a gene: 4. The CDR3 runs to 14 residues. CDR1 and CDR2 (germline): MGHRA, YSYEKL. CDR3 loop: CASSLAGQAYEQYF. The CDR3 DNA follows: TGCGCCAGCAGCCTGGCGGGACAGGCCTACGAGCAGTACTTC.

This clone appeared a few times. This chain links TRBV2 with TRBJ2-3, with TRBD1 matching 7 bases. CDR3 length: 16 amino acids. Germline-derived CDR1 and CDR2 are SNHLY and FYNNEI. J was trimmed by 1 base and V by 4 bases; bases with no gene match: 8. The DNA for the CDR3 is TGTGCCAGCAGTGGGGCCGGGACAGAGCGCACAGATACGCAGTATTTT. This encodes CASSGAGTERTDTQYF.

This chain's CDR3 is CASSPTGGRRNEQFF. For the CDR3, the DNA is TGTGCCAGCTCCCCGACTGGCGGGAGGCGGAATGAGCAGTTCTTC. The chain has TRBV7-3 and TRBJ2-1; TRBD2 aligns across 8 bases. The CDR3 length is 15 residues. The V gene's germline CDR1 is SGHTA and CDR2 FQGTGA. The trim removed 8 bases at V and 7 bases at J, leaving 13 bases unmatched.

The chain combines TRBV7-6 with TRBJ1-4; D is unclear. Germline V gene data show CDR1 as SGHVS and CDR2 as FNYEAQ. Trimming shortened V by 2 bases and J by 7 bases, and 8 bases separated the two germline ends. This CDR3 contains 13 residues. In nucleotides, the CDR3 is TGTGCCAGCAGCTTAAACCACGGTGAAAAACTGTTTTTT. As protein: CASSLNHGEKLFF.

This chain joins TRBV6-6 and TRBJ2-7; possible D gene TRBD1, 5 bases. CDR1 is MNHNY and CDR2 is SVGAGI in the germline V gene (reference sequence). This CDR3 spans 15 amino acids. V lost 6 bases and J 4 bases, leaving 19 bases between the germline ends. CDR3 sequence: CASSEQGFGSYEQYF. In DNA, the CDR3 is TGTGCCAGCAGCGAGCAGGGTTTCGGAAGTTACGAGCAGTACTTC.

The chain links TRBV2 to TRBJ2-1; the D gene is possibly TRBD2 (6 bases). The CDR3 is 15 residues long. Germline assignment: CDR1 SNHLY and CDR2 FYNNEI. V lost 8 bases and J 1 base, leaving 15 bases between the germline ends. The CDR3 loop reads CASRGTGGSYNEQFF. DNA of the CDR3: TGTGCCAGCCGTGGTACTGGGGGGTCCTACAATGAGCAGTTCTTC.

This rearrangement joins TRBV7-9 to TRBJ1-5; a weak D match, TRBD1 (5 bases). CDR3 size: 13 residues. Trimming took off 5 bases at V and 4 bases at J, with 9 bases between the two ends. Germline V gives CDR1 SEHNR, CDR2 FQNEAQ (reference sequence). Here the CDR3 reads CASSPQGNQPQHF. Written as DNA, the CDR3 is TGTGCCAGCAGCCCGCAGGGAAATCAGCCCCAGCATTTT.

The CDR3: CASSPLSLEQYF. The CDR3 DNA follows: TGTGCCAGCAGCCCCCTGAGCCTCGAGCAGTACTTC. The rearrangement links TRBV7-9 to TRBJ2-7; D is ambiguous. V was shortened by 5 bases and J by 6 bases, with 11 bases between the two germline ends. The CDR3 contains 12 residues. Per germline, CDR1 SEHNR and CDR2 FQNEAQ (reference sequence).

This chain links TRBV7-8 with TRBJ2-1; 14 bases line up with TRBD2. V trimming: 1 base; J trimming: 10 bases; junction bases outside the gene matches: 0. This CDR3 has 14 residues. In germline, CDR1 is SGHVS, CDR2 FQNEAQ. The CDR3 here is CASSLGTSGGEQFF. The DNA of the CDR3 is TGTGCCAGCAGCTTAGGGACTAGCGGGGGGGAGCAGTTCTTC.

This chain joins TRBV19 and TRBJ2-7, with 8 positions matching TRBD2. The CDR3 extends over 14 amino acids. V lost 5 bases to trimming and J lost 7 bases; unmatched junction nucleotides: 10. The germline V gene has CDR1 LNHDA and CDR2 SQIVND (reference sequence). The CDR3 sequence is CASSFGGGRQEQYF. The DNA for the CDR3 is TGTGCCAGTAGTTTTGGCGGGGGGCGTCAGGAGCAGTACTTC.

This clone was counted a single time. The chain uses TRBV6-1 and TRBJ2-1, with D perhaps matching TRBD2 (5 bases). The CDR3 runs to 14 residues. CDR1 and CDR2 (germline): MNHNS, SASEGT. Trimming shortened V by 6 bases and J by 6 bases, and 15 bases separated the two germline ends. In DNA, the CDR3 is TGTGCCAGCAGGGAATCAGGACTCGTCAATGAGCAGTTCTTC. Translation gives CASRESGLVNEQFF.

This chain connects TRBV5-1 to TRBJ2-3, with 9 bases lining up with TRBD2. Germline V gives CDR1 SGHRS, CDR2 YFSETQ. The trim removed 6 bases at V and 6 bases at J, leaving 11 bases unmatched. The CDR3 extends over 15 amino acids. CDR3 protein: CASTRAGGSGDTQYF. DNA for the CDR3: TGCGCCAGCACTCGGGCGGGAGGGTCGGGGGATACGCAGTATTTT.

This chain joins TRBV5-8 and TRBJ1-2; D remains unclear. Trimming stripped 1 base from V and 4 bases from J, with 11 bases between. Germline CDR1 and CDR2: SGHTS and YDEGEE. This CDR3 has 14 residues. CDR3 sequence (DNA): TGTGCCAGCAGCTTGTACGCGGAATTCTATGGCTACACCTTC. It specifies CASSLYAEFYGYTF.

The CDR3 DNA reads TGTGCCAGCAGTGAGGGGGAGGTCTCCGAGCAGTACTTC. Its protein is CASSEGEVSEQYF. The V call is TRBV2, the J call TRBJ2-7, with a tentative D call TRBD2 (6 bases). This CDR3 contains 13 residues. CDR1 and CDR2 (germline): SNHLY, FYNNEI. V was shortened by 3 bases and J by 6 bases, with 12 bases between the two germline ends.

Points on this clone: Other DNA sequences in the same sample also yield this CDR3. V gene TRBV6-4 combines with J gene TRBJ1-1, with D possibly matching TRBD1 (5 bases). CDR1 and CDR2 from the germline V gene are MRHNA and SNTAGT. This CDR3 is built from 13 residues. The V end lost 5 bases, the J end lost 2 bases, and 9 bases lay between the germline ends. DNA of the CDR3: TGTGCCAGCAGTCTGACAGTAAACACTGAAGCTTTCTTT. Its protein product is CASSLTVNTEAFF.

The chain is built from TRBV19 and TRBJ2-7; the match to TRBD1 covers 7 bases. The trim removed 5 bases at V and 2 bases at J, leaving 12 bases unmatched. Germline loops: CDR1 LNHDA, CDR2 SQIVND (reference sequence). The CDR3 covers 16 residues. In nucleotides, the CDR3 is TGTGCCAGTAGTCCCCGTCGAGGGGGCCAGGCCTACGAGCAGTACTTC. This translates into CASSPRRGGQAYEQYF.

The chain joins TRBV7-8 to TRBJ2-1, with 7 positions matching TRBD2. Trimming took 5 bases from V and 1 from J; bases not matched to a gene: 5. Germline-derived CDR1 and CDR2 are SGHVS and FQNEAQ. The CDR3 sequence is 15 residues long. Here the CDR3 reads CASSQSGTSYNEQFF. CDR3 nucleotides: TGTGCCAGCAGCCAAAGCGGGACTTCCTACAATGAGCAGTTCTTC.

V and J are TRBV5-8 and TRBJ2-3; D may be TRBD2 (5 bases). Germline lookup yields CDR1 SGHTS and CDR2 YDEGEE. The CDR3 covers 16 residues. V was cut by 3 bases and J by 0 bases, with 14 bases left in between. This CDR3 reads CASSSRPAASTDTQYF. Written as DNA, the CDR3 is TGTGCCAGCAGCTCGCGGCCAGCGGCTAGCACAGATACGCAGTATTTT.

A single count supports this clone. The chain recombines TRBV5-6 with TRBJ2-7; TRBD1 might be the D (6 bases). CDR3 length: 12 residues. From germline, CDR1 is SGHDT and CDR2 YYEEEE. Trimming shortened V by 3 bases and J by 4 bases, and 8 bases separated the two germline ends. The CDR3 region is CASSSDSYEQYF. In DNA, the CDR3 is TGTGCCAGCAGCTCGGACAGTTACGAGCAGTACTTC.

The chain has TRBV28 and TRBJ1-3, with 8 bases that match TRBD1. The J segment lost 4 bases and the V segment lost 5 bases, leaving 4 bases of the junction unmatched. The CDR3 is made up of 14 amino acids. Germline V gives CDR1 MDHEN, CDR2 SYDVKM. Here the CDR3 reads CASSLRQGGNTIYF. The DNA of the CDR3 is TGTGCCAGCAGTCTGAGACAGGGGGGAAACACCATATATTTT.

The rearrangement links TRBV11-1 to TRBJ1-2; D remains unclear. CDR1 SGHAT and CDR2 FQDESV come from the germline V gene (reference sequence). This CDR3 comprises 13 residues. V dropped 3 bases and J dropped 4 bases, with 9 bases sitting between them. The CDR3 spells CASSLIQAYGYTF. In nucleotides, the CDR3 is TGTGCCAGCAGCTTGATCCAGGCCTATGGCTACACCTTC.

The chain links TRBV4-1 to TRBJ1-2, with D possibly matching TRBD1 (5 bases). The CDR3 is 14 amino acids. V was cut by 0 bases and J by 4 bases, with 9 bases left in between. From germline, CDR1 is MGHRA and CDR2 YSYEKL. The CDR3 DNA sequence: TGCGCCAGCAGCCAAGAACAGGATAGCTATGGCTACACCTTC. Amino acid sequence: CASSQEQDSYGYTF.

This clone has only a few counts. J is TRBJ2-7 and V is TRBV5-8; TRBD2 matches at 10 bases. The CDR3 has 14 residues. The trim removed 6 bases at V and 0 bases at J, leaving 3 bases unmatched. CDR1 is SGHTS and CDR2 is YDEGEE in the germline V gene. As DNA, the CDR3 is TGTGCCAGCACCGGACTAGCGGCCTCCTACGAGCAGTACTTC. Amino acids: CASTGLAASYEQYF.

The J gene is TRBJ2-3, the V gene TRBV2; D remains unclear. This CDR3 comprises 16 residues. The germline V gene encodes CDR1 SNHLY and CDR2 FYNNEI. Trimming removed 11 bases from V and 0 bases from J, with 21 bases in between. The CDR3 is CARNGRLYASTDTQYF. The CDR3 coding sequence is TGTGCCCGCAATGGCAGGCTTTACGCTAGCACAGATACGCAGTATTTT.

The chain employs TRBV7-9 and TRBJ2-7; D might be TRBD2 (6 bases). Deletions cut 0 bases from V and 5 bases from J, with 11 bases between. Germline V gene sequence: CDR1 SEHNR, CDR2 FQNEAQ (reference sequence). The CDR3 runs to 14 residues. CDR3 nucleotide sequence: TGTGCCAGCAGCTTAGCACGCGGGGTCGACGAGCAGTACTTC. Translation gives CASSLARGVDEQYF.